The following is a TCR beta chain sequence with its context. Its antigen remains unidentified. Profiled with immunoSEQ multiplex PCR; TCRdb holds only in-frame clones, not every one. Of a few hundred thousand clones in the sample, 75% to 90% were seen once. This entry belongs to a study of cytomegalovirus exposure and HLA in healthy donors. Study-wide points: Reports described diagnosis of cytomegalovirus status by the classifier as highly specific and sensitive. Specificity of a few CMV-associated chains for CMV antigens was verified in vitro. A subsequent analysis found that TCR clusters from the first cohort also tended to co-occur in the roughly 120 validation repertoires, with 90% to 95% of cluster scores above 0. Cytomegalovirus-associated status was assigned to roughly 160 TCR beta chains.

Sequencing was done on a sample of PBMCs. The source of this sequence is a woman in her late teens or twenties in good health and CMV-seronegative.

The CDR3 DNA reads as TGCGCCAGCAGCCGGTACAGATACTCGCCACAAGAGACCCAGTACTTC. Amino acid sequence: CASSRYRYSPQETQYF. The rearrangement joins TRBV4-3 to TRBJ2-5; D gene ambiguous. Per the germline V gene, CDR1 is LGHNA and CDR2 is YSLEER. The V gene lost 4 bases and the J gene lost 2 bases, with 17 bases spanning the gap. The CDR3 spans 16 residues.